Following are 14 T cell receptor beta chains from one sample sequenced in a study of shared clonotypes between healthy human individuals. Clones were sequenced by immunoSEQ multiplex PCR, and TCRdb holds only the in-frame ones, with some missing. The sample has approximately 1,000,000 clones, roughly 80% seen once. Sequenced input: memory CD4+ T cells from PBMCs. As for subset: CD45RA-negative fraction. The receptors originated from a man younger than 30 in good health. Some clones in this sample may be carry-over from other donors' samples.

This clone came up many times. This chain connects TRBV7-2 to TRBJ2-7; 10 bases agree with TRBD2. Germline-derived CDR1 and CDR2 are SGHTA and FQGNSA. V lost 1 base, J lost 3 bases, and 6 bases stayed unmatched. The CDR3 runs to 16 residues. The CDR3 loop reads CASSLGASGSVYEQYF. CDR3 sequence (DNA): TGTGCCAGCAGCTTAGGTGCTAGCGGGAGTGTCTACGAGCAGTACTTC.

For this clone: The same CDR3 also results from other DNA sequences found in this sample. This chain links TRBV7-2 with TRBJ2-5; unclear D gene. Trimming removed 3 bases at V and 5 bases at J, with 7 bases between. The CDR3 covers 12 residues. Looked up from germline, CDR1 is SGHTA and CDR2 is FQGNSA. CDR3 DNA: TGTGCCAGCAGCTTCCTAGGGGAGACCCAGTACTTC. Protein: CASSFLGETQYF.

The rearrangement joins TRBV5-1 to TRBJ2-7, with D unclear. The CDR3 runs to 13 residues. Trimming removed 2 bases at V and 5 bases at J, with 11 bases between. Germline loops: CDR1 SGHRS, CDR2 YFSETQ. CDR3 residues: CASSLVLSDEQYF. As DNA, the CDR3 is TGCGCCAGCAGCTTAGTACTTTCCGACGAGCAGTACTTC.

Only a few counts were recorded for this clone. The chain employs TRBV30 and TRBJ1-4; no clear D. The V end was cut by 0 bases, the J end by 0 bases, with 5 bases between. The length of the CDR3 is 14 residues. Germline assignment: CDR1 GTSNPN and CDR2 SVGIG (reference sequence). CDR3 coding DNA: TGTGCCTGGAGTGTTATCGCAACTAATGAAAAACTGTTTTTT. Its translation is CAWSVIATNEKLFF.

The chain employs TRBV28 and TRBJ1-5; D ambiguous. V lost 6 bases to trimming and J lost 2 bases, with 11 bases between them. This CDR3 has 14 amino acids. Germline loops: CDR1 MDHEN, CDR2 SYDVKM. The CDR3 loop reads CASSFPAGNQPQHF. The DNA for the CDR3 is TGTGCCAGCAGCTTCCCTGCGGGCAATCAGCCCCAGCATTTT.

The chain joins TRBV5-1 to TRBJ2-2, with TRBD1 matching over 12 bases. The CDR3 covers 18 residues. Germline V lookup: CDR1 SGHRS, CDR2 YFSETQ. V lost 4 bases, J lost 0 bases, and 7 bases stayed unmatched. CDR3 amino acids: CASSGPGQGAANTGELFF. The CDR3 DNA reads as TGCGCCAGCAGCGGACCGGGACAGGGGGCAGCGAACACCGGGGAGCTGTTTTTT.

Here the CDR3 reads CASSSRQLYGYTF. As DNA, the CDR3 is TGTGCCAGCAGTTCCCGACAGCTCTATGGCTACACCTTC. V is TRBV6-5 and J is TRBJ1-2; D may be TRBD1 (5 bases). This CDR3 spans 13 amino acids. V shed 4 bases and J shed 4 bases, with 10 bases lying between them. Germline V lookup: CDR1 MNHEY, CDR2 SVGAGI.

About this clone: Other nucleotide sequences from this sample produce the same CDR3. The chain uses TRBV2 and TRBJ1-5; 8 nucleotides line up with TRBD1. V lost 3 bases to trimming and J lost 4 bases; unmatched junction nucleotides: 2. There are 14 residues in the CDR3. Germline V gives CDR1 SNHLY, CDR2 FYNNEI. This CDR3 reads CASSDRGPNQPQHF. The DNA of the CDR3 is TGTGCCAGCAGTGACAGGGGGCCAAATCAGCCCCAGCATTTT.

The J gene is TRBJ1-5, the V gene TRBV28; no definite D call. Germline V gives CDR1 MDHEN, CDR2 SYDVKM. V gave up 8 bases and J gave up 9 bases, with 14 bases separating them. This CDR3 has 12 residues. The CDR3 DNA sequence: TGTGCCAGCGGACGTGAATCCCTGCCCCAGCATTTT. Translating it yields CASGRESLPQHF.

This clone occurred many times. The chain uses TRBV7-2 and TRBJ1-2, with D unresolved. This CDR3 is 13 amino acids long. Germline V gives CDR1 SGHTA, CDR2 FQGNSA. The V gene lost 5 bases and the J gene lost 7 bases, with 14 bases spanning the gap. The CDR3: CASSGSLISGYTF. As DNA, the CDR3 is TGTGCCAGCAGCGGGTCTCTAATCTCTGGCTACACCTTC.

The chain joins TRBV5-1 to TRBJ2-6; D perhaps matches TRBD1 (5 bases). V was clipped by 4 bases and J by 2 bases, with 10 bases between them. CDR3 size: 15 residues. Germline V gives CDR1 SGHRS, CDR2 YFSETQ. The CDR3 DNA sequence: TGCGCCAGCAGCCCGGACAATGCTGGGGCCAACGTCCTGACTTTC. It translates to CASSPDNAGANVLTF. The full variable domain, with the rest looked up from reference TRBV5-1 and TRBJ2-6, is KAGVTQTPRYLIKTRGQQVTLSCSPISGHRSVSWYQQTPGQGLQFLFEYFSETQRNKGNFPGRFSGRQFSNSRSEMNVSTLELGDSALYLCASSPDNAGANVLTFGAGSRLTVL.

This chain uses TRBV20-1 with TRBJ1-2, with unresolved D. Trimming took 2 bases from V and 11 from J, leaving 12 bases between them. Germline values: CDR1 DFQATT, CDR2 SNEGSKA (reference sequence). This CDR3 contains 11 residues. CDR3 nucleotides: TGCAGTGCTAGACGCGGGGTACTTTACACCTTC. Protein sequence: CSARRGVLYTF.

The chain uses TRBV10-1 and TRBJ2-7; 8 bases agree with TRBD1. The CDR3 length is 15 residues. Germline V gives CDR1 WNHNN, CDR2 SYGVQD (reference sequence). Losses at the gene ends were 3 bases for V and 3 bases for J; bases not matched to a gene: 7. CDR3 protein: CASSELDRENYEQYF. Here the CDR3 DNA reads TGCGCCAGCAGTGAACTGGACAGGGAAAACTACGAGCAGTACTTC.

The V and J genes are TRBV2 and TRBJ2-3, with 7 bases lining up with TRBD2. The CDR3 has 12 residues. The V segment lost 6 bases and the J segment 10 bases; nucleotides outside the gene matches: 7. Germline values: CDR1 SNHLY, CDR2 FYNNEI. CDR3 nucleotides: TGTGCCAGCAGGAGGGAGGGGATCGCGCAGTATTTT. This codes for CASRREGIAQYF.